Presented here are 20 T cell receptor beta chains from one specimen sequenced in a study of shared clonotypes between healthy human individuals. Sequencing used immunoSEQ multiplex PCR; TCRdb keeps in-frame clones, though not all of them. Of 2,500,000 or so clones listed, around nine tenths are singletons. Material: naive CD4+ T cells sorted from blood. The subset was: CD45RA+ positively selected. These receptors were obtained from a man aged 18 to 30 in good health.

This clone was seen once. In the same sample, other DNA sequences code for this CDR3. J is TRBJ2-7 and V is TRBV11-2; D unresolved. This CDR3 is built from 13 residues. The germline gives CDR1 SGHAT, CDR2 FQNNGV. The ends were cut back, 1 base at V and 3 bases at J, with 7 bases in the middle. DNA for the CDR3: TGTGCCAGCAGCTTAGTTCCCCGCTACGAGCAGTACTTC. Its translation is CASSLVPRYEQYF.

This sequence joins TRBV19 and TRBJ1-1, with 11 bases fitting TRBD1. CDR3 length equals 13 residues. Germline-derived CDR1 and CDR2 are LNHDA and SQIVND (reference sequence). J gave up 4 bases and V 6 bases, and 1 base lay outside the gene matches. CDR3 protein: CASRGTGGTEAFF. The CDR3 DNA is TGTGCCAGTAGAGGGACAGGGGGCACTGAAGCTTTCTTT.

The CDR3 DNA is TGTGCCAGCCTGAACACCGGGGAGCTGTTTTTT. This sequence encodes CASLNTGELFF. The chain joins TRBV2 to TRBJ2-2; D not certain. The CDR3 is made up of 11 amino acids. Germline V lookup: CDR1 SNHLY, CDR2 FYNNEI. Trimming pared 8 bases from V and 1 base from J, leaving 2 bases between.

This clone was seen more than once but under ten times. The CDR3 sequence: CAWSEQGIYGYTF. CDR3 in DNA: TGTGCCTGGAGTGAGCAGGGGATCTATGGCTACACCTTC. J is TRBJ1-2 and V is TRBV30, with a weak D call TRBD1 (6 bases). Trimming stripped 1 base from V and 4 bases from J, with 10 bases between. The CDR3 spans 13 residues. Germline V gives CDR1 GTSNPN, CDR2 SVGIG (reference sequence).

This rearrangement joins TRBV15 to TRBJ1-5, with TRBD1 matching 7 bases. Germline assignment: CDR1 LNHNV and CDR2 YYDKDF (reference sequence). V was pared by 0 bases and J by 2 bases, with 4 bases of the junction left unmatched. The CDR3 length is 16 residues. CDR3 bases: TGTGCCACCAGCAGAGATGCAGGGGGGCGCAATCAGCCCCAGCATTTT. Amino acids: CATSRDAGGRNQPQHF.

The V and J genes are TRBV6-1 and TRBJ1-3, with D possibly being TRBD1 (5 bases). The germline V and J ends were trimmed by 7 bases and 0 bases, with 13 bases remaining between them. The CDR3 runs to 15 residues. CDR1 is MNHNS and CDR2 is SASEGT in the germline V gene. The DNA of the CDR3 is TGTGCCAGCATGCTGAAGGGGTTCTCTGGAAACACCATATATTTT. Its translation: CASMLKGFSGNTIYF.

The chain recombines TRBV12-5 with TRBJ2-7; D call uncertain. Germline assignment: CDR1 LGHNT and CDR2 FRNRAP. The CDR3 extends over 13 amino acids. The V gene lost 0 bases and the J gene lost 4 bases, with 7 bases spanning the gap. The CDR3 spells CASGLVLGYEQYF. The CDR3, as DNA: TGTGCTAGTGGTTTGGTGCTAGGATACGAGCAGTACTTC.

The CDR3 sequence: CSFTPSGVGGGSYEQYF. The CDR3 nucleotides read TGCAGCTTTACCCCTAGCGGGGTCGGGGGGGGCTCCTACGAGCAGTACTTC. The gene calls are TRBV29-1 and TRBJ2-7, with 9 positions matching TRBD2. With V trimmed by 8 bases and J by 0 bases, 17 bases remained unmatched. CDR1 and CDR2 from the germline V gene are SQVTM and ANQGSEA. The CDR3 runs to 17 residues.

The chain links TRBV5-6 to TRBJ2-5; TRBD1 matches at 8 bases. CDR1 is SGHDT and CDR2 is YYEEEE in the germline V gene. This CDR3 has 16 residues. The ends lost 4 bases at V and 5 bases at J; junction bases unmatched: 13. The CDR3 coding sequence is TGTGCCAGCAGCCGACTTGACAGGGGACTGTTGGAGACCCAGTACTTC. It codes for CASSRLDRGLLETQYF.

The gene calls are TRBV5-4 and TRBJ1-1, with 7 bases that match TRBD1. This CDR3 spans 14 amino acids. V lost 2 bases and J lost 4; bases outside the gene matches: 5. Germline CDR1 is SGHNT and CDR2 is YYREEE (reference sequence). The CDR3 sequence is CASSFDRVATEAFF. Here the CDR3 DNA reads TGTGCCAGCAGCTTTGACAGGGTAGCCACTGAAGCTTTCTTT.

The chain employs TRBV30 and TRBJ2-1, with D maybe TRBD1 (5 bases). CDR1 GTSNPN and CDR2 SVGIG come from the germline V gene (reference sequence). The CDR3 length is 13 residues. V was cut by 4 bases and J by 9 bases, with 16 bases left in between. CDR3 DNA sequence: TGTGCCTGGACCTCAGGGCCATTAGGTGAGCAGTTCTTC. Its protein is CAWTSGPLGEQFF.

About this clone itself: The same CDR3 can be traced to other DNA sequences in this sample. The chain has TRBV5-1 and TRBJ2-2, with TRBD1 matching 8 bases. The J segment lost 2 bases and the V segment lost 3 bases, leaving 3 bases of the junction unmatched. Germline assignment: CDR1 SGHRS and CDR2 YFSETQ. This CDR3 region has 15 residues. CDR3 sequence (DNA): TGCGCCAGCAGCTCCGGGACAGGCAACACCGGGGAGCTGTTTTTT. It translates to CASSSGTGNTGELFF.

Concerning this clone: Other DNA sequences of this sample code for an identical CDR3. The chain uses TRBV10-3 and TRBJ1-1, with D unclear. Trimming removed 4 bases from V and 1 base from J, with 7 bases in between. There are 13 residues in the CDR3. Germline CDR1 is ENHRY and CDR2 is SYGVKD. CDR3 nucleotide sequence: TGTGCCATCAGTGGGGTTGGGAACACTGAAGCTTTCTTT. As protein: CAISGVGNTEAFF.

The rearrangement links TRBV30 to TRBJ2-7; possibly TRBD2 for D (6 bases). The CDR3 has 12 amino acids. The germline gives CDR1 GTSNPN, CDR2 SVGIG (reference sequence). Trimming pared 2 bases from V and 6 bases from J, leaving 11 bases between. The CDR3 loop reads CAWSRDLVEQYF. CDR3 nucleotides: TGTGCCTGGAGTCGGGACTTGGTCGAGCAGTACTTC.

The rearrangement uses TRBV27 and TRBJ1-1; D is perhaps TRBD1 (5 bases). Trimming took 7 bases from V and 1 from J, leaving 10 bases between them. The CDR3 sequence is 13 residues long. The germline CDR1 and CDR2 sequences are MNHEY and SMNVEV (reference sequence). The CDR3 protein is CASKKQGNTEAFF. CDR3 in DNA: TGTGCCAGCAAAAAGCAGGGGAACACTGAAGCTTTCTTT.

V usage is TRBV5-1 and J usage is TRBJ2-6; 7 nucleotides match TRBD1. CDR3 size: 16 residues. The germline CDR1 and CDR2 sequences are SGHRS and YFSETQ. V lost 4 bases and J lost 0; bases outside the gene matches: 4. CDR3 region: CASSTGQTSGANVLTF. The CDR3 region has the DNA TGCGCCAGCAGCACGGGACAGACCTCTGGGGCCAACGTCCTGACTTTC.

As to this clone: The sample holds other DNA sequences that translate to the same CDR3. The chain uses TRBV2 and TRBJ2-5; D unresolved. The CDR3 spans 10 residues. The germline V gene has CDR1 SNHLY and CDR2 FYNNEI. The V end was cut by 3 bases, the J end by 8 bases, with 4 bases between. The CDR3 protein is CASSEGTQYF. The CDR3 DNA follows: TGTGCCAGCAGTGAGGGTACCCAGTACTTC.

V is TRBV30 and J is TRBJ1-2; no clear D gene. CDR3 length: 15 residues. CDR1 is GTSNPN, CDR2 SVGIG, per germline (reference sequence). Trimming shortened V by 2 bases and J by 2 bases, and 15 bases separated the two germline ends. The CDR3 nucleotides are TGTGCCTGGAGTTTCGATAAAAGACGGAACTATGGCTACACCTTC. This encodes CAWSFDKRRNYGYTF.

The chain combines TRBV4-3 with TRBJ1-1; D gene ambiguous. CDR1 LGHNA and CDR2 YSLEER come from the germline V gene. The CDR3 runs 14 residues. Deletions cut 4 bases from V and 3 bases from J, with 12 bases between. In DNA, the CDR3 is TGCGCCAGCAGCCGAGGCGATTTTGACACTGAAGCTTTCTTT. The encoded protein is CASSRGDFDTEAFF.

The chain carries TRBV6-4 and TRBJ2-1, with 7 bases matching TRBD2. The CDR3 loop spans 15 amino acids. CDR1 is MRHNA, CDR2 SNTAGT, per germline. Trimming took 6 bases from V and 2 from J; bases not matched to a gene: 7. In nucleotides, the CDR3 is TGTGCCAGCAGCCGGGAGGACTCAGCCTACAATGAGCAGTTCTTC. Translated, it gives CASSREDSAYNEQFF.